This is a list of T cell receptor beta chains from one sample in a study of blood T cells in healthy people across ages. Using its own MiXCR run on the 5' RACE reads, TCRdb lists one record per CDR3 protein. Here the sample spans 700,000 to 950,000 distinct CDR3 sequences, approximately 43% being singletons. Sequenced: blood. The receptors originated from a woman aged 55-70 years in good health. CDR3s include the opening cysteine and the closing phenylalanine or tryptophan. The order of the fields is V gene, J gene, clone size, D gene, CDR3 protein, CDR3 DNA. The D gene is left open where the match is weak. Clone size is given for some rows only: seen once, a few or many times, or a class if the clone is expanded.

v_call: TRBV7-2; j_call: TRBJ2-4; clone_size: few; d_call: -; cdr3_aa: CASSSQGGKNIQYF; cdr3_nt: TGTGCCAGCAGCTCCCAGGGAGGCAAAAACATTCAGTACTTC
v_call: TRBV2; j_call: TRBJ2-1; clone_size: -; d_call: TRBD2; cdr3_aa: CVSSPNQGSGKNEQFF; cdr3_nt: TGTGTCAGCAGCCCGAATCAGGGTAGCGGGAAGAATGAGCAGTTCTTC
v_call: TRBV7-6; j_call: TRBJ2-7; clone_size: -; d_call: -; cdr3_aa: CASSLSGAKDYEQYF; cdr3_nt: TGTGCCAGCAGCTTATCCGGGGCTAAGGACTACGAGCAGTACTTC
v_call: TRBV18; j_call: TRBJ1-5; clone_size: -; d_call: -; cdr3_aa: CASSLLPGSTSNQPQHF; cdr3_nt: TGTGCCAGCTCACTACTGCCAGGGTCGACAAGCAATCAGCCCCAGCATTTT
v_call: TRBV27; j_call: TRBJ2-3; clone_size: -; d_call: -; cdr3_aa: CASSDGSRIRDTQYF; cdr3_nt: TGTGCCAGCAGCGACGGATCGCGGATACGGGATACGCAGTATTTT
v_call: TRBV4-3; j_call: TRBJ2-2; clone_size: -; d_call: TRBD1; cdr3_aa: CASSQRQGAGKTGELFF; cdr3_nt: TGCGCCAGCAGCCAAAGACAGGGGGCAGGAAAGACCGGGGAGCTGTTTTTT
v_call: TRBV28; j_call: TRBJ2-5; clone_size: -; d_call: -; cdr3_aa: CASSPLSLALQETQYF; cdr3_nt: TGTGCCAGCAGTCCCCTTAGTCTAGCGCTACAAGAGACCCAGTACTTC
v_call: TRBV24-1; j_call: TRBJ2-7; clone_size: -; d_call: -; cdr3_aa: CATAKGHSSYEQYF; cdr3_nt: TGTGCCACCGCTAAAGGACACAGTAGTTACGAGCAGTACTTC
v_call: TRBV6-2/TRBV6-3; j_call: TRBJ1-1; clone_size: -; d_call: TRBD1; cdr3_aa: CATRPGTGPTEAFF; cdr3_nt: TGTGCCACCCGACCCGGGACAGGCCCCACTGAAGCTTTCTTT
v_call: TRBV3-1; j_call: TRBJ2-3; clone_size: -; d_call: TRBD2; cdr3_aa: CASSYLAGGPADTQYF; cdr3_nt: TGTGCCAGCAGCTATCTAGCGGGGGGGCCAGCAGATACGCAGTATTTT
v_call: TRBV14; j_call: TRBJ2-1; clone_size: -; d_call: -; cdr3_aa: CASSPKDYRPPEEQFF; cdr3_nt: TGTGCCAGCAGCCCGAAGGACTATCGTCCCCCCGAGGAGCAGTTCTTC
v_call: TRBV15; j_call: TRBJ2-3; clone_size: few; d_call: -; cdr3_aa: CATSRVGASDTQYF; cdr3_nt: TGTGCCACCAGCAGAGTGGGTGCCTCTGATACGCAGTATTTT
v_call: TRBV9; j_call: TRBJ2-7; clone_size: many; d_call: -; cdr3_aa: CASSRPYDEQYF; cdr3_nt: TGTGCCAGCAGCCGACCATACGACGAGCAGTACTTC
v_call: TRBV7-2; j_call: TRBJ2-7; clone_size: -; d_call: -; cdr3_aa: CASSLDPLIYEQYF; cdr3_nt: TGTGCCAGCAGCTTAGACCCCCTAATCTACGAGCAGTACTTC
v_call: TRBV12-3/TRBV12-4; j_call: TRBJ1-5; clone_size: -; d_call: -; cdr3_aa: CASSPDGNSNQPQHF; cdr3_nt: TGTGCCAGCAGTCCGGACGGAAATAGCAATCAGCCCCAGCATTTT
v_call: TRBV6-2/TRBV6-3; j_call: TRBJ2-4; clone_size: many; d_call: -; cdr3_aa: CASSYFPAGVTKNIQYF; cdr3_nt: TGTGCCAGCAGTTACTTTCCGGCAGGGGTGACCAAAAACATTCAGTACTTC